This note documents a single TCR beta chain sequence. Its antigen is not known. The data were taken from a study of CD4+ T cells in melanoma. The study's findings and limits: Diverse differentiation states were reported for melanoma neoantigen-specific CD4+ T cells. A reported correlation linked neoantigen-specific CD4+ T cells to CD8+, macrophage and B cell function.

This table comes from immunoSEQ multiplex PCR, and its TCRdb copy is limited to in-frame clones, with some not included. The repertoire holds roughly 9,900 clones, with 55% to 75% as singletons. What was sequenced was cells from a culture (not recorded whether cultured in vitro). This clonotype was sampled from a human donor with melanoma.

For the CDR3, the DNA is TGTGCCAGTAGTCTCCGGAATAGCAATCAGCCCCAGCATTTT. This gives the protein CASSLRNSNQPQHF. The chain carries TRBV19 and TRBJ1-5; D remains ambiguous. The CDR3 covers 14 residues. V was cut by 5 bases and J by 0 bases, with 8 bases left in between. Germline CDR1 reads LNHDA; CDR2 reads SQIVND (reference sequence).